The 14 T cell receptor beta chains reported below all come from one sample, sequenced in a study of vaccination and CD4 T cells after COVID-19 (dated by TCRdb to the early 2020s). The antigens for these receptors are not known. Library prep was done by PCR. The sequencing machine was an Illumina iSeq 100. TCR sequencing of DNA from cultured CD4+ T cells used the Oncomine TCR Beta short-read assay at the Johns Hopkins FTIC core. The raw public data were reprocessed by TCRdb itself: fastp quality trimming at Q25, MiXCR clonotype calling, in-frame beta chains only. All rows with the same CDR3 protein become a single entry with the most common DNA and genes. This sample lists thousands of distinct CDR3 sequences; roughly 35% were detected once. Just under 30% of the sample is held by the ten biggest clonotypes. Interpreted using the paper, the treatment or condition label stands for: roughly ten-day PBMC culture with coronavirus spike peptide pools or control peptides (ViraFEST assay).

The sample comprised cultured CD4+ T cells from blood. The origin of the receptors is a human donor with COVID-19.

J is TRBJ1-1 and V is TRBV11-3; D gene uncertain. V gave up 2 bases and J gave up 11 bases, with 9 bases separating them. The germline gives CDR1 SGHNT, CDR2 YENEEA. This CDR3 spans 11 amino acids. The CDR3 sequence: CASSLRERAFF. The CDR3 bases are TGTGCCAGCAGCTTAAGGGAGAGGGCTTTCTTT.

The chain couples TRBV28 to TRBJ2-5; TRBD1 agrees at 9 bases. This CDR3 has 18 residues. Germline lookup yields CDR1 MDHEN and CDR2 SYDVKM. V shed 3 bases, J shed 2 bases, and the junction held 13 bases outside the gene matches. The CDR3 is CASSLERRQGVIQETQYF. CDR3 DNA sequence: TGTGCCAGCAGTTTGGAACGGAGACAGGGGGTAATACAAGAGACCCAGTACTTC.

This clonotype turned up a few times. This CDR3 is CAISDTTANTGELFF. CDR3 nucleotides: TGTGCCATCAGTGATACCACTGCGAACACCGGGGAGCTGTTTTTT. V is TRBV10-3 and J is TRBJ2-2; D is unresolved. The V and J ends lost 3 bases and 0 bases respectively, with 8 bases between them. The CDR3 loop spans 15 amino acids. Germline V gene sequence: CDR1 ENHRY, CDR2 SYGVKD.

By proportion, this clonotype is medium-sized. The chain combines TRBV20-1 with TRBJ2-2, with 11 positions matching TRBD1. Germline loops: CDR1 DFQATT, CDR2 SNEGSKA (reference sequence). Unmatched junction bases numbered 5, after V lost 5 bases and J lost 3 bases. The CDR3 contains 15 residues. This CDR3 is CSAPRDRGYTGELFF. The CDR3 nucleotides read TGCAGTGCTCCGCGGGACAGGGGGTACACCGGGGAGCTGTTTTTT.

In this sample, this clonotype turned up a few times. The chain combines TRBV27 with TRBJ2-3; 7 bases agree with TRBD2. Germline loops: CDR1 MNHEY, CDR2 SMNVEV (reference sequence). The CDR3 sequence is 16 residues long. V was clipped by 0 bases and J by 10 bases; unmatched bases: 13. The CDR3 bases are TGTGCCAGCAGTTTATCGAGCCGGGGGGACCTATCTCCGCAGTATTTT. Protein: CASSLSSRGDLSPQYF.

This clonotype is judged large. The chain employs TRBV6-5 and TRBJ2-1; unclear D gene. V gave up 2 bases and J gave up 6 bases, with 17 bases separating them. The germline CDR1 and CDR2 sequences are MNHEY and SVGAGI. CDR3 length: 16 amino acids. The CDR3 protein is CASSYPLGPEGNEQFF. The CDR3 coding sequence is TGTGCCAGCAGTTACCCACTTGGTCCTGAAGGCAATGAGCAGTTCTTC.

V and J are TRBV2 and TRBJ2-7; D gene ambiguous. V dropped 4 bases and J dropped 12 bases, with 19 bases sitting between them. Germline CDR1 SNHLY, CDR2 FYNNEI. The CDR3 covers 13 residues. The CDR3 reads CASSAPGSGLRYF. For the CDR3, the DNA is TGTGCCAGCAGTGCCCCGGGTTCAGGTTTACGGTACTTC.

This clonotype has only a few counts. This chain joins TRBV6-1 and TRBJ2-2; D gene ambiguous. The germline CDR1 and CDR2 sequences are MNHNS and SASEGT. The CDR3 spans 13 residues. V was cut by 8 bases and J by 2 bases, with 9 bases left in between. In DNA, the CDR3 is TGTGCCAGCCGAACGCCAAACACCGGGGAGCTGTTTTTT. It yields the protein CASRTPNTGELFF.

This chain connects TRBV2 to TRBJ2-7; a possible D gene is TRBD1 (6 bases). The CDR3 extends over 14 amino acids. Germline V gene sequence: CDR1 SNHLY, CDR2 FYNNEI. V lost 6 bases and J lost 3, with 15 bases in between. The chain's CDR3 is CASRVRQGLYEQYF. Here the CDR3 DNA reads TGTGCCAGCAGAGTACGGCAGGGGCTCTACGAGCAGTACTTC. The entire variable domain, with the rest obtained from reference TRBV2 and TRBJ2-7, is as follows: EPEVTQTPSHQVTQMGQEVILRCVPISNHLYFYWYRQILGQKVEFLVSFYNNEISEKSEIFDDQFSVERPDGSNFTLKIRSTKLEDSAMYFCASRVRQGLYEQYFGPGTRLTVT.

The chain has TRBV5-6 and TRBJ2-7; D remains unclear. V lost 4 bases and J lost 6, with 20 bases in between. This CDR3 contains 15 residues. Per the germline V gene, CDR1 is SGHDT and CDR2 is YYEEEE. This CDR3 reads CASSPPSQGMAEQYF. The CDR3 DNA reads TGTGCCAGCAGCCCCCCGAGCCAAGGGATGGCCGAGCAGTACTTC.

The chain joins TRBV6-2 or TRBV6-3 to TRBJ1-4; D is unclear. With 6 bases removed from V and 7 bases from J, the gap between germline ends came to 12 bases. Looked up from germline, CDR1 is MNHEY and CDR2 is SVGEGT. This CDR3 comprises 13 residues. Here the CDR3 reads CASRGYGTEKLFF. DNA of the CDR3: TGTGCCAGCAGAGGGTATGGTACTGAAAAACTGTTTTTT.

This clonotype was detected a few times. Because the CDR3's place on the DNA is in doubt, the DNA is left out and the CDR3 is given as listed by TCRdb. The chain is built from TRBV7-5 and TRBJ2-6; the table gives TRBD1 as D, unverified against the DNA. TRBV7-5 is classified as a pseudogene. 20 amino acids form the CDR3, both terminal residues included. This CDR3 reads CISVPEAALIKGAGANVLTF.

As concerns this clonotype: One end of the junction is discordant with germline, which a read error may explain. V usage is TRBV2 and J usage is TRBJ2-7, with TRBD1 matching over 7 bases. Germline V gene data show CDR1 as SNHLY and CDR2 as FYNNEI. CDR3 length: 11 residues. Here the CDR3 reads CASSEVRQGNF. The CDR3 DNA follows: TGTGCCAGCAGTGAAGTTAGACAGGGAAACTTC.

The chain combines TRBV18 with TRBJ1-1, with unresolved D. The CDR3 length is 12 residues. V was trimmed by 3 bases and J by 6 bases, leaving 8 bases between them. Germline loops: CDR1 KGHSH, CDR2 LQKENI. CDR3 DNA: TGTGCCAGCTCACCGATTGGCGCTGAAGCTTTCTTT. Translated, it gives CASSPIGAEAFF.